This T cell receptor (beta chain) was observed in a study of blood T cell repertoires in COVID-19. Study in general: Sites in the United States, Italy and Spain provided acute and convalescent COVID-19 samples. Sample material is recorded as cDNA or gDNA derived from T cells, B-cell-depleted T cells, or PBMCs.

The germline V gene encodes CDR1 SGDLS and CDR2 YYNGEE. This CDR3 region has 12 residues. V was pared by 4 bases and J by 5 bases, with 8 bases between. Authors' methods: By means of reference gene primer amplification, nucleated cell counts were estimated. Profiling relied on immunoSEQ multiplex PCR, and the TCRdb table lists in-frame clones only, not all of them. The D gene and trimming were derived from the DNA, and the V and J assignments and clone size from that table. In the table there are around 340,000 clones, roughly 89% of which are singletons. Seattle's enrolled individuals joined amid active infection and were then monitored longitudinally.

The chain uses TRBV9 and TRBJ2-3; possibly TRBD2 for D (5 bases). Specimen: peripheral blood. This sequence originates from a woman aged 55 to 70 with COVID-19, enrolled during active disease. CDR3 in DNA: TGTGCCAGCAGCAGCCGGGAAGATACGCAGTATTTT. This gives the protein CASSSREDTQYF.